This TCR beta chain was identified during a study of blood T cell repertoires in COVID-19. Study details: From the United States, Italy and Spain came samples of acute and convalescent COVID-19. PBMCs, B-cell-depleted T cells, or T cells were the source of the cDNA or gDNA that made up the material.

Methods used by the authors: Reference gene primer amplification gave nucleated cell count estimates. Libraries were prepared by immunoSEQ multiplex PCR; TCRdb keeps only in-frame clonotypes and omits some of them. The V and J calls and clone size come from that table; D and trimming were worked out from the DNA. The sample consists of roughly 150,000 clones, 65% to 90% of them appearing once. Trimming removed 2 bases from V and 0 bases from J, with 8 bases in between. The CDR3 is 15 residues long. Germline assignment: CDR1 SGHTA and CDR2 FQGNSA. V is TRBV7-2 and J is TRBJ1-5; D not resolved. Sequencing was carried out using peripheral blood. The TCR comes from a woman aged 45-60 years in a cohort sampled during active or convalescent COVID-19. The CDR3 coding sequence is TGTGCCAGCAGCTTAACAGAGTATAGCAATCAGCCCCAGCATTTT. Encoded protein: CASSLTEYSNQPQHF.